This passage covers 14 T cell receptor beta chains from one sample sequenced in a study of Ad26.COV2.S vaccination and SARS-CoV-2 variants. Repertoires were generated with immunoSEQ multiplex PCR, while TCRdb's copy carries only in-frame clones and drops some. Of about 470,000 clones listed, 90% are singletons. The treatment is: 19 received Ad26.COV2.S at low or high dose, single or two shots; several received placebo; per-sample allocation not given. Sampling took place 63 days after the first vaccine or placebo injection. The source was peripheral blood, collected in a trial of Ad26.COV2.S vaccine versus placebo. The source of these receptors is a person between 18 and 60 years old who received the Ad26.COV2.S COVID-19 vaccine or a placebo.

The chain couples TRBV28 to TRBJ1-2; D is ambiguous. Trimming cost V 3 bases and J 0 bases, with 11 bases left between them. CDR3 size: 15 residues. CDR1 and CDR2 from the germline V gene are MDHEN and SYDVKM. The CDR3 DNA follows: TGTGCCAGCAGTTTTTCGGCAGCTCCTAACTATGGCTACACCTTC. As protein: CASSFSAAPNYGYTF.

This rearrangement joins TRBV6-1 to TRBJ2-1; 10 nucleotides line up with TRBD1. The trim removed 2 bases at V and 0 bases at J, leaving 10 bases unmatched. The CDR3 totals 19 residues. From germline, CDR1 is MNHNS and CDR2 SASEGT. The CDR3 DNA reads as TGTGCCAGCAGTGAACTCGCCGGGACAGGGGCCAGCTCCTACAATGAGCAGTTCTTC. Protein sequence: CASSELAGTGASSYNEQFF.

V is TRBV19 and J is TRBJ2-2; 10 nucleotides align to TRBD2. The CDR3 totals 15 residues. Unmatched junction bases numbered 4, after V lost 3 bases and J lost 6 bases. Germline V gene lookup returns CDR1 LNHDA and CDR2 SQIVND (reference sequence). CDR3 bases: TGTGCCAGTAGTATTAAGCTAGCGGGAGCCGGGGAGCTGTTTTTT. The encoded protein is CASSIKLAGAGELFF.

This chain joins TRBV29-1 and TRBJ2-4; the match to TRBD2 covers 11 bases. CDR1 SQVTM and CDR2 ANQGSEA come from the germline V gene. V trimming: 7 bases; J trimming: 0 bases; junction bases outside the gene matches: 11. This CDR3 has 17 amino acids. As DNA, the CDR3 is TGCAGCGCGGGGGGGACTAGCGGTCAACTAGCCAAAAACATTCAGTACTTC. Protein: CSAGGTSGQLAKNIQYF.

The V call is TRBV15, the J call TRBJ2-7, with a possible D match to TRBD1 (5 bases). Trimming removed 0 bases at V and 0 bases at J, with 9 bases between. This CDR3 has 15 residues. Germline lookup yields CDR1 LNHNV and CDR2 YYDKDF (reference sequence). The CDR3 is CATSRERGSSYEQYF. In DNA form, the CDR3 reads TGTGCCACCAGCAGAGAAAGGGGAAGCTCCTACGAGCAGTACTTC.

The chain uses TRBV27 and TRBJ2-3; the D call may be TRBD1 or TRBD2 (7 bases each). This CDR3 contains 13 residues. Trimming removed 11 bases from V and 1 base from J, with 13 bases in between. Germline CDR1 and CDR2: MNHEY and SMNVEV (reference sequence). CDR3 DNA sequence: TGTGCCGTTCAGGGGGGGGGCACAGATACGCAGTATTTT. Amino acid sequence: CAVQGGGTDTQYF.

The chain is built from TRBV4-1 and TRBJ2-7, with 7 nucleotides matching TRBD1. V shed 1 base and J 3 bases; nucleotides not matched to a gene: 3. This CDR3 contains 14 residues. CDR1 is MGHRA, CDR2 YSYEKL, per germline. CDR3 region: CASSQGSGGYEQYF. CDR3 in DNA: TGCGCCAGCAGCCAAGGATCAGGGGGCTACGAGCAGTACTTC.

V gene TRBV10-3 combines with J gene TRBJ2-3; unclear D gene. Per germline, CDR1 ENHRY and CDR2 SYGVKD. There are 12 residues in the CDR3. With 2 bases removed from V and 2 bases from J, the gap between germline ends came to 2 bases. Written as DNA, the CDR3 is TGTGCCATCAGTGAGCACACAGATACGCAGTATTTT. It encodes CAISEHTDTQYF.

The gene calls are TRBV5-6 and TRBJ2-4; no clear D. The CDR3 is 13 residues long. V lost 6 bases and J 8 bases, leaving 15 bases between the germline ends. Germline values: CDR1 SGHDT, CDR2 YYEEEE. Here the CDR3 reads CASKRQARYIQYF. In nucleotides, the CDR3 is TGTGCCAGCAAGAGACAAGCGAGATACATTCAGTACTTC.

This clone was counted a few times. CDR3 sequence (DNA): TGTGCCAGCAGCCAAATCCCAGCGGGATGGGGCTCCGAGCAGTACTTC. Protein product: CASSQIPAGWGSEQYF. The gene calls are TRBV3-1 (or the pseudogene TRBV3-2) and TRBJ2-7; 7 bases align to TRBD2. The germline CDR1 and CDR2 sequences are LGHDT and YNNKEL (reference sequence). The CDR3 length is 16 residues. The trim removed 2 bases at V and 6 bases at J, leaving 13 bases unmatched.

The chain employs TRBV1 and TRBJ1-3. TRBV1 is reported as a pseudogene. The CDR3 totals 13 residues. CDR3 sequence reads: CTSSPPKVNTIYF. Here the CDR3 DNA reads TGCACCAGCAGCCCTCCCAAGGTCAACACCATATATTTT.

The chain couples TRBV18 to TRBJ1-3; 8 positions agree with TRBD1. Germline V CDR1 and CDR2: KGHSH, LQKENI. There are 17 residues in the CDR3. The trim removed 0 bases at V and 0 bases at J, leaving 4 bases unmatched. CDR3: CASSPPVDRGSGNTIYF. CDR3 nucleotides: TGTGCCAGCTCACCACCGGTCGACAGGGGCTCTGGAAACACCATATATTTT.

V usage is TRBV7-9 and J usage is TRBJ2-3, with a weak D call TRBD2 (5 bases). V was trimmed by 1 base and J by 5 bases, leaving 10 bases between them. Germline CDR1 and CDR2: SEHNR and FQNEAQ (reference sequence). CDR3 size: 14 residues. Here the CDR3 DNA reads TGTGCCAGCAGCTTAGGGTGGGAGATAGATACGCAGTATTTT. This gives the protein CASSLGWEIDTQYF.

This CDR3 is CASSLTTGANTGELFF. Written as DNA, the CDR3 is TGTGCCAGCAGCCTTACTACAGGGGCGAACACCGGGGAGCTGTTTTTT. The chain links TRBV3-1 (or the pseudogene TRBV3-2) to TRBJ2-2, with 7 bases matching TRBD1. The CDR3 covers 16 residues. Germline-derived CDR1 and CDR2 are LGHDT and YNNKEL (reference sequence). J lost 0 bases, V lost 4 bases, and 5 bases had no gene match.